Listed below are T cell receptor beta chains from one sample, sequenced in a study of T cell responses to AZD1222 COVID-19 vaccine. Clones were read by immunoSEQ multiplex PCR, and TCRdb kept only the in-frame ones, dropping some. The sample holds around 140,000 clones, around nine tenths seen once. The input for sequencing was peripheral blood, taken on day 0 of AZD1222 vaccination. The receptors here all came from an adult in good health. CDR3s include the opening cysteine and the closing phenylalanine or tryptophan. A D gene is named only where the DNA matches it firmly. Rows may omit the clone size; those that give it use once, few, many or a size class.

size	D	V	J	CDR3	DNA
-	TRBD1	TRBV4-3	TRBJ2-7	CASSQRGTGVEQYF	TGCGCCAGCAGCCAAAGGGGGACAGGGGTTGAGCAGTACTTC
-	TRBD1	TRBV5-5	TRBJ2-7	CASSLEPTGAYEQYF	TGTGCCAGCAGCTTGGAACCGACAGGGGCTTACGAGCAGTACTTC
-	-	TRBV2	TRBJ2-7	CASSIVEQYF	TGTGCCAGCAGCATCGTTGAGCAGTACTTC
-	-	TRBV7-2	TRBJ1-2	CASSDRSNNYGYTF	TGTGCCAGCAGCGACAGGAGTAATAACTATGGCTACACCTTC
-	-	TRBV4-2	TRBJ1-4	CASSVSRGGLGSGNEKLFF	TGTGCCAGCAGCGTATCAAGGGGTGGCTTGGGGTCGGGGAATGAAAAACTGTTTTTT
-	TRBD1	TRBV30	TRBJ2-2	CAWRYIGTVLTGELFF	TGTGCCTGGAGGTATATCGGGACAGTACTCACCGGGGAGCTGTTTTTT
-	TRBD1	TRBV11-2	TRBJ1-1	CAIPSQGGEAFF	TGTGCCATTCCCTCCCAGGGGGGTGAAGCTTTCTTT
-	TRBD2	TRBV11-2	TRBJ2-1	CASSLDGGRHNEQFF	TGTGCCAGCAGCTTAGACGGCGGGAGACACAATGAGCAGTTCTTC
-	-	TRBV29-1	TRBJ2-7	CSVKDGQSSYEQYF	TGCAGCGTTAAGGACGGCCAGAGCTCCTACGAGCAGTACTTC
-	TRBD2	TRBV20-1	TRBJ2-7	CSASLGRVSYEQYF	TGCAGTGCTAGTCTCGGGAGGGTCTCCTACGAGCAGTACTTC
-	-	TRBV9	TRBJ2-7	CASSASKGVSYEQYF	TGTGCCAGCAGCGCTAGTAAGGGGGTTTCCTACGAGCAGTACTTC
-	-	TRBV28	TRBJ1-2	CASSLTAGDGYTF	TGTGCCAGCAGTTTAACGGCAGGGGATGGCTACACCTTC
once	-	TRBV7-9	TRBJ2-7	CASSLSEYYEQYF	TGTGCCAGCAGCTTAAGCGAGTACTACGAGCAGTACTTC
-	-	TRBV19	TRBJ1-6	CASSTYIGQNSPLHF	TGTGCCAGTAGTACCTACATTGGGCAGAATTCACCCCTCCACTTT
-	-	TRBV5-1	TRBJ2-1	CASSLGLVNEQFF	TGCGCCAGCAGCTTGGGACTAGTTAATGAGCAGTTCTTC
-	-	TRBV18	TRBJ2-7	CASSPLEGYEQYF	TGTGCCAGCTCACCCTTAGAGGGCTACGAGCAGTACTTC
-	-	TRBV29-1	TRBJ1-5	CSVVVASAGNQPQHF	TGCAGCGTTGTGGTGGCCAGTGCTGGCAATCAGCCCCAGCATTTT
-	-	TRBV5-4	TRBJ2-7	CASRILGYEQYF	TGTGCCAGCAGGATCCTTGGCTACGAGCAGTACTTC
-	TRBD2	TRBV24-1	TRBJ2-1	CATRELSGRNHNEQFF	TGTGCCACCAGAGAACTTAGCGGGAGGAACCACAATGAGCAGTTCTTC
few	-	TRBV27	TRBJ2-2	CASSLYREATGELFF	TGTGCCAGCAGTTTATACAGGGAGGCCACCGGGGAGCTGTTTTTT
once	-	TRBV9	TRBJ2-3	CASSVVWGGSTDTQYF	TGTGCCAGCAGCGTAGTATGGGGTGGGAGCACAGATACGCAGTATTTT
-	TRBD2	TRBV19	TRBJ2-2	CASSELAGDTGELFF	TGTGCCAGTAGTGAACTAGCGGGAGACACCGGGGAGCTGTTTTTT
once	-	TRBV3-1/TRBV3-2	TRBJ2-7	CASSPRKEGGWSEQYF	TGTGCCAGCAGCCCAAGGAAGGAGGGAGGATGGTCCGAGCAGTACTTC
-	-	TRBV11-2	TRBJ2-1	CASSSYRLVYNEQFF	TGTGCCAGCAGCTCCTACCGACTGGTCTACAATGAGCAGTTCTTC
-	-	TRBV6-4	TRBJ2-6	CASSEALVRGSSGANVLTF	TGTGCCAGCAGTGAGGCCTTGGTTCGGGGAAGCTCTGGGGCCAACGTCCTGACTTTC
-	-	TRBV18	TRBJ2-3	CASSPRQEGADTQYF	TGTGCCAGCTCACCACGTCAGGAAGGGGCAGATACGCAGTATTTT
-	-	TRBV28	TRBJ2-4	CASPPSGSQVAKNIQYF	TGTGCCAGCCCACCTTCGGGGTCACAAGTAGCCAAAAACATTCAGTACTTC
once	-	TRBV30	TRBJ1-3	CAWGTGNTIYF	TGTGCCTGGGGGACTGGAAACACCATATATTTT
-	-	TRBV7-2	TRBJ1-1	CASSPLGRGVAFF	TGTGCCAGCAGCCCCTTGGGTCGGGGTGTAGCTTTCTTT
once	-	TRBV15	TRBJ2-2	CATSRDLRGTGELFF	TGTGCCACCAGCAGAGATCTCCGGGGGACCGGGGAGCTGTTTTTT
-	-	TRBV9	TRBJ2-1	CASSVRARDGTYNEQFF	TGTGCCAGCAGCGTAAGAGCTCGGGACGGTACCTACAATGAGCAGTTCTTC
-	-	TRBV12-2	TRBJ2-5	CASLVSGDRETQYF	TGTGCAAGTTTGGTCTCGGGGGATCGGGAGACCCAGTACTTC
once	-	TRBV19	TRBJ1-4	CASTTWGGPNEKLFF	TGTGCCAGTACCACCTGGGGGGGACCTAATGAAAAACTGTTTTTT
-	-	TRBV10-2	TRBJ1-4	CASSPGEKLFF	TGCGCCAGCAGTCCGGGGGAAAAACTGTTTTTT
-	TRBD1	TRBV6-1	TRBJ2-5	CASSEGTGSSQYF	TGTGCCAGCAGTGAGGGGACAGGGTCCTCGCAGTACTTC
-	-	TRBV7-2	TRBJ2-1	CASSTKDPGLPPEQFF	TGTGCCAGCAGCACAAAAGACCCGGGACTCCCCCCTGAGCAGTTCTTC
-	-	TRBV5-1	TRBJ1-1	CASSLNDPSLAEAFF	TGCGCCAGCAGCTTAAACGACCCGAGTTTGGCTGAAGCTTTCTTT
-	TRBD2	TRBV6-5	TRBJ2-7	CASSYRRLAGDYEQYF	TGTGCCAGCAGTTACCGTAGACTAGCGGGAGACTACGAGCAGTACTTC
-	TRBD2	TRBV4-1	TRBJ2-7	CASSQELTSDSYEQYF	TGCGCCAGCAGCCAAGAGTTGACTAGCGACTCCTACGAGCAGTACTTC
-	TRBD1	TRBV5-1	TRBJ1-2	CASSLEQGRSYGYTF	TGCGCCAGCAGCTTGGAACAGGGGCGTTCGTATGGCTACACCTTC
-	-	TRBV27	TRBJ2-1	CASSLSVPSLGNEQFF	TGTGCCAGCAGTTTATCGGTACCTAGCCTAGGGAATGAGCAGTTCTTC
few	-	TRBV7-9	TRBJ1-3	CASSLDGSGNTIYF	TGTGCCAGCAGCTTAGATGGATCTGGAAACACCATATATTTT
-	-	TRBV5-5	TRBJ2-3	CASSSGVGTDTQYF	TGTGCCAGCAGCTCAGGGGTAGGCACAGATACGCAGTATTTT
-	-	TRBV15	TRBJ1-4	CATSRGRGMNEKLFF	TGTGCCACCAGTAGAGGACGGGGGATGAATGAAAAACTGTTTTTT
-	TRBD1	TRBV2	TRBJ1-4	CASRPGTGNIGKLFF	TGTGCCAGCAGACCGGGGACAGGGAACATAGGAAAACTGTTTTTT
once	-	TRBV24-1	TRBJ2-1	CATSDFLLGLPSNEQFF	TGTGCCACCAGTGATTTTCTGTTGGGTCTTCCCTCCAATGAGCAGTTCTTC
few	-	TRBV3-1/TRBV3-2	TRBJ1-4	CASSQSGREKLFF	TGTGCCAGCAGCCAATCAGGGAGGGAAAAACTGTTTTTT
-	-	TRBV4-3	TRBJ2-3	CASSQEPPGTQYF	TGCGCCAGCAGCCAAGAACCGCCGGGTACGCAGTATTTT
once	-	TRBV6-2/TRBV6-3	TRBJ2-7	CASSYDTEQYF	TGTGCCAGCAGTTACGACACCGAGCAGTACTTC
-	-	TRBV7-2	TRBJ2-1	CASSLVDTAYNEQFF	TGTGCCAGCAGCTTAGTGGACACGGCCTACAATGAGCAGTTCTTC
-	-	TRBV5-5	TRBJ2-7	CASSPDSLYEQYF	TGTGCCAGCAGCCCGGACAGTTTATACGAGCAGTACTTC